The sequence of this TCR beta chain was determined in a study of cytomegalovirus exposure and HLA in healthy donors. The CDR3 runs to 17 residues. V lost 0 bases to trimming and J lost 2 bases, with 14 bases between them. Germline CDR1 is MGHRA and CDR2 is YSYEKL. 60 Vbeta and 13 Jbeta primers were used in PCR. Only in-frame clones appear in the TCRdb table, and some are missing; sequencing was by immunoSEQ multiplex PCR. The sample consists of 150,000 to 200,000 clones, over 70% of them appearing once. The material sequenced was PBMCs. The V call is TRBV4-1, the J call TRBJ1-5; D remains ambiguous. The TCR sequence derives from a female donor in good health and CMV-seronegative. The CDR3 coding sequence is TGCGCCAGCAGCCAAGATCAGGCCCCCTTGGGCAATCAGCCCCAGCATTTT. Protein product: CASSQDQAPLGNQPQHF.